This entry describes one TCR beta chain. Those who participated ranged in age from roughly 18 to 89 years and resided in under 25 US areas. Participants were placed into cohorts based on the clinical history they reported. These data are taken from a study of blood T cell repertoires in COVID-19. Study-wide context: Sites across the United States, Italy and Spain contributed samples from acute and convalescent COVID-19.

The data were produced by immunoSEQ multiplex PCR, yet TCRdb's version contains in-frame clones alone and is incomplete. The repertoire includes 220,000 or so clones, 84% of them detected once, and 6.8% sits in the top ten. This TCR came from a woman in her 40s who had recovered from COVID-19. Sequenced: PBMCs or T cells enriched from blood (not recorded which).

The CDR3 is CASSPSGRGGYGYTF. The CDR3 nucleotides read TGTGCCAGCAGCCCCTCGGGGAGGGGTGGCTATGGCTACACCTTC. The V call is TRBV7-9, the J call TRBJ1-2, with D possibly TRBD1 on 5 matching bases. The V and J ends lost 5 bases and 4 bases respectively, with 17 bases between them. CDR3 length equals 15 residues. CDR1 and CDR2 (germline): SEHNR, FQNEAQ (reference sequence).